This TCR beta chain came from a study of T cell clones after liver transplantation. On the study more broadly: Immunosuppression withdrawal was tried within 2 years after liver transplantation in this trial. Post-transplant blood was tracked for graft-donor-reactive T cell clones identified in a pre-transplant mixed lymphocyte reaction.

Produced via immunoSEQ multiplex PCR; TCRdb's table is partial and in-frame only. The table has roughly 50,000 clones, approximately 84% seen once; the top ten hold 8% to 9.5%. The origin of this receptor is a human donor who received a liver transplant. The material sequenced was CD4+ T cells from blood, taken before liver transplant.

The CDR3 loop reads CASSPDGDGVGYTF. The CDR3 DNA is TGTGCCAGCAGCCCGGACGGGGACGGAGTAGGCTACACCTTC. The chain joins TRBV7-9 to TRBJ1-2, with D possibly matching TRBD1 (5 bases). CDR3 length equals 14 residues. The V end was cut by 5 bases, the J end by 8 bases, with 18 bases between. The germline V gene has CDR1 SEHNR and CDR2 FQNEAQ (reference sequence).